These 9 T cell receptor beta chains were all obtained from the same sample, sequenced in a study of GPR56 and killer-like receptors on CD4 memory cells. TCRdb reprocessed the reads, with one entry per CDR3 protein and no DNA. Its listing shows 2,600 or so distinct CDR3 sequences. FACS enrichment separated five CD4+ populations based on killer cell lectin-like receptor and GPR56 expression. The sample taken for sequencing was memory CD4+ T cells from blood. The receptors come from a human donor in good health.

Measured by frequency, this clonotype is medium-sized. The chain combines TRBV29-1 with TRBJ1-1. The germline gives CDR1 SQVTM, CDR2 ANQGSEA. The CDR3 extends over 13 amino acids. CDR3 amino acids: CSVESRANTEAFF.

Frequency places this clonotype as medium-sized. This chain uses TRBV6-1 with TRBJ1-2; without DNA, the TCRdb call of TRBD1 cannot be checked. The CDR3 sequence is 16 residues long. Germline CDR1 reads MNHNS; CDR2 reads SASEGT. CDR3 residues: CASSEAGTGKHYGYTF.

V and J are TRBV12-3 or TRBV12-4 and TRBJ1-1; as DNA is missing, the TRBD1 call by TCRdb cannot be tested. The CDR3 is made up of 14 amino acids. The CDR3 protein is CASSQGPGQGEAFF.

Frequency places this clonotype as medium-sized. The chain uses TRBV6-1 and TRBJ1-5. Germline-derived CDR1 and CDR2 are MNHNS and SASEGT. This CDR3 region has 15 residues. CDR3 region: CASSEGHPGNQPQHF.

This clonotype counts as medium-sized by frequency. The V gene is TRBV19, the J gene TRBJ1-3; the TRBD1 assignment by TCRdb is unverifiable without DNA. This CDR3 is 15 amino acids long. Germline V gene sequence: CDR1 LNHDA, CDR2 SQIVND (reference sequence). This chain's CDR3 is CASGRSGTGSPTIYF.

This clonotype is identified as medium-sized from frequency. The rearrangement uses TRBV19 and TRBJ1-1. In germline, CDR1 is LNHDA, CDR2 SQIVND (reference sequence). The CDR3 contains 12 residues. The CDR3 sequence is CASQRVNTEAFF.

This clonotype ranks as large in terms of frequency. The chain has TRBV24-1 and TRBJ2-2; TCRdb designates TRBD2, a call that cannot be tested without DNA. The V gene's germline CDR1 is KGHDR and CDR2 SFDVKD. CDR3 length equals 14 residues. Here the CDR3 reads CATGSGGGTGELFF.

The chain couples TRBV20-1 to TRBJ1-6. The CDR3 consists of 13 residues. Germline V lookup: CDR1 DFQATT, CDR2 SNEGSKA (reference sequence). CDR3 protein: CSARKDLNSPLHF.

The chain joins TRBV12-3 or TRBV12-4 to TRBJ2-1; TCRdb reports TRBD2, a call that lacks DNA to check it against. The CDR3 has 16 amino acids. The chain's CDR3 is CASSLRLAGVSNEQFF.